What follows is one T cell receptor beta chain and its context. A process of 5'RACE template switching, which added a universal primer site and UMIs, was used to make TCR cDNA. MiXCR was run by TCRdb on the 5' RACE reads, yielding one entry per CDR3 protein. The sample contains 45,000 to 75,000 distinct CDR3 sequences, about 5.6% of which appear only once. This record belongs to a study of T cells after yellow fever vaccination. Study-wide background: Sorting of the EM, EMRA, CM and Tscm memory subsets was carried out using CD3, CD45RA, CCR7 and CD95.

Trimming took off 2 bases at V and 1 base at J, with 10 bases between the two ends. Per the germline V gene, CDR1 is SGHAT and CDR2 is FQNNGV. This CDR3 region has 15 residues. The sample in question was PBMCs, either bulk or a sorted T-cell subset (CD4+, CD8+, memory, or dextramer-sorted; not recorded which), obtained on the day of the yellow fever booster vaccination. The sequence came from a man aged 18 to 29 who received the YFV17D yellow fever vaccine. This chain connects TRBV11-2 to TRBJ2-3; D is possibly TRBD2 (6 bases). The CDR3 reads CASSLFGGGTDTQYF. CDR3 DNA: TGTGCCAGCAGCTTATTCGGGGGAGGCACAGATACGCAGTATTTT.